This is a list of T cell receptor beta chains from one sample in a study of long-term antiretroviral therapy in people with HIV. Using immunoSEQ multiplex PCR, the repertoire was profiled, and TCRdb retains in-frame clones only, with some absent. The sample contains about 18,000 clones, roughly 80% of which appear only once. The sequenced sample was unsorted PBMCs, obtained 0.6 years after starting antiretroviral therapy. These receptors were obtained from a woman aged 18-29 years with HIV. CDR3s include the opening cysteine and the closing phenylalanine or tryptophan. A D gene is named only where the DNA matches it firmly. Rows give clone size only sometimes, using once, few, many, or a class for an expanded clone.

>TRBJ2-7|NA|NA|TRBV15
TGTGCCACCAGCAGAGACAGGTCCTCCTACGAGCAGTACTTC
CATSRDRSSYEQYF
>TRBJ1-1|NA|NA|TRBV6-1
TGTGCCAGCAGTGTGGGAAGTTTTGAAGCTTTCTTT
CASSVGSFEAFF
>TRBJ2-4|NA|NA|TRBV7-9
TGTGCCAGCAGCTCGGGGGCCGAAAACATTCAGTACTTC
CASSSGAENIQYF
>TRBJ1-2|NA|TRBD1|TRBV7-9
TGTGCCAGCAGCTACGGGACAGGTCGCTATGGCTACACCTTC
CASSYGTGRYGYTF
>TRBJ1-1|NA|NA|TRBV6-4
TGTGCCAGTGAAACCGGGCCGGCGAACACTGAAGCTTTCTTT
CASETGPANTEAFF
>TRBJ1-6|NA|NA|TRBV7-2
TGTGCCAGCACCCCATGGGGCGGTGAAGGTTCACCCCTCCACTTT
CASTPWGGEGSPLHF
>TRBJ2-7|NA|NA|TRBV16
TGTGCCAGCAGCCAATGGGGAGGGGGAAGTACCTCCTACGAGCAGTACTTC
CASSQWGGGSTSYEQYF
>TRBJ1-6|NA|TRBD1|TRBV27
TGTGCCAGCAGCCTCCTAGGGGGACAGGCCAGGTACTCACCCCTCCACTTT
CASSLLGGQARYSPLHF
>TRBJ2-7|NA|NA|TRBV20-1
TGCAGTGCTAGATTCGGGTACGAGCAGTACTTC
CSARFGYEQYF
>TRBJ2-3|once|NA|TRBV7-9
TGTGCCAGCAGCTTAGGACTTGAGCGGTTGTCGACAGATACGCAGTATTTT
CASSLGLERLSTDTQYF
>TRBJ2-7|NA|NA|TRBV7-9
TGTGCCAGCAGCTTAGCGGCCGAGCAGTACTTC
CASSLAAEQYF
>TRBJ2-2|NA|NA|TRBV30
TGTGCCTGGAGCTCTGAGGGGACCGGGGAGCTGTTTTTT
CAWSSEGTGELFF
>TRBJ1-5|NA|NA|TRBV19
TGTGCCAGTACCCCACAGGGCGTAGTAGCGCCCCAGCATTTT
CASTPQGVVAPQHF
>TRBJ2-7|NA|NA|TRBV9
TGTGCCAGCAGCGTAGGTATGGGAACTATCTACGAGCAGTACTTC
CASSVGMGTIYEQYF
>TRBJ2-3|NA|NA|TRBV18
TGTGCCAGCTCACCGCGAGGGGGCACAGATACGCAGTATTTT
CASSPRGGTDTQYF
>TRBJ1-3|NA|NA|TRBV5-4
TGTGCCAGCAGTCGGGCTGGAAACACCATATATTTT
CASSRAGNTIYF
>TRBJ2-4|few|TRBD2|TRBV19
TGTGCCAGTAGTATCGACCCTAGCGGGAGGTCCGCCAAAAACATTCAGTACTTC
CASSIDPSGRSAKNIQYF
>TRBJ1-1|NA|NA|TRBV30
TGTGCCTGGGCGTCAGTTGGCGGCACTGAAGCTTTCTTT
CAWASVGGTEAFF
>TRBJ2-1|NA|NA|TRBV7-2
TGTGCCAGCACCCTAGGGGAACAGAGCTCCTACAATGAGCAGTTCTTC
CASTLGEQSSYNEQFF
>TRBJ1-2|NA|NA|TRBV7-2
TGTGCCAGCAGCTTGTCGACGGCAGGGCCCCTCTATGGCTACACCTTC
CASSLSTAGPLYGYTF
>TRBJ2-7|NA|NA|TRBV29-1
TGCAGCGTTGAAGGCAGATCGATCCGCGAGCAGTACTTC
CSVEGRSIREQYF
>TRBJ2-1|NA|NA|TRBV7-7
TGTGCTAGCAGCTTAGAAGCGGTCTCCTACAATGAGCAGTTCTTC
CASSLEAVSYNEQFF
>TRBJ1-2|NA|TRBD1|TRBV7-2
TGTGCCAGCAGCTTAGGACAGGGGTATGGCTACACCTTC
CASSLGQGYGYTF
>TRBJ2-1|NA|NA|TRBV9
TGTGCCAGCAGCGTAGCAGGGTACAATGAGCAGTTCTTC
CASSVAGYNEQFF
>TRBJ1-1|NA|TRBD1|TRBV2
TGTGCCAGCAGACAAACTGGACAGGGTTCGGAAGCTTTCTTT
CASRQTGQGSEAFF
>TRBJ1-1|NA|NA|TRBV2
TGTGCCAGCAGTGGAGAGTACACTGAAGCTTTCTTT
CASSGEYTEAFF
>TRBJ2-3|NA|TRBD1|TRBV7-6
TGTGCCAGCAGCCCCGGGACAGGCACAGATACGCAGTATTTT
CASSPGTGTDTQYF